This TCR beta chain was sequenced during a study of metastatic and nonmetastatic thyroid tumors. Authors' analysis steps: A papillary thyroid cancer distant-metastasis classifier was built from CDR3 differences across clinicopathological groups. Via MiXCR, TCRdb re-called the PCR reads. The V and J calls and clone size come from TCRdb's table, not from the authors' own analysis. The profile shows some 33,000 clones, around 16% of them singletons. This clone was recorded many times. Germline V gene lookup returns CDR1 LGHDT and CDR2 YNNKEL (reference sequence). The length of the CDR3 is 17 residues. V was trimmed by 1 base and J by 2 bases, leaving 18 bases between them. Among the patients, none had received any treatment before thyroid surgery.

Sequenced: blood. The source of this sequence is a male donor with papillary thyroid cancer or a benign thyroid nodule (not recorded which). Some clones in this sample may be carry-over from other donors' samples. The chain carries TRBV3-1 and TRBJ2-7; TRBD2 might be the D (5 bases). CDR3 in DNA: TGTGCCAGCAGCCAAGCGCCCCCGGGATCCACAACCTACGAGCAGTACTTC. Protein sequence: CASSQAPPGSTTYEQYF.